The 23 T cell receptor beta chains listed next were all sequenced from one sample in a study of human T cells and chemical hapten exposure. Regarding time point: patch test 3, about 24 weeks after DPC sensitization. Regarding treatment: therapeutic diphenylcyclopropenone sensitization with weekly scalp DPC. Each CDR3 protein gets one entry after TCRdb re-called the RACE reads with MiXCR. The profile shows 95,000 to 150,000 distinct CDR3 sequences, about 10% of them singletons. Sequenced here: whole blood, sampled in connection with sensitization to the hapten diphenylcyclopropenone (DPC). Source of these receptors: a woman aged 50 to 60 with alopecia areata. Some clones in this sample may be carry-over from other donors' samples.

This clonotype was detected only a few times. V usage is TRBV7-3 and J usage is TRBJ2-3; possibly TRBD2 for D (6 bases). Germline V gene lookup returns CDR1 SGHTA and CDR2 FQGTGA. Trimming stripped 2 bases from V and 1 base from J, with 13 bases between. CDR3 length: 16 residues. The CDR3 region is CASSLAGLVGTDTQYF. DNA of the CDR3: TGTGCCAGCAGCTTAGCGGGGCTTGTCGGCACAGATACGCAGTATTTT.

V is TRBV20-1 and J is TRBJ1-1, with D unresolved. This CDR3 spans 15 amino acids. Between the trimmed V and J ends, which lost 3 bases and 2 bases, there was a span of 16 bases. CDR1 DFQATT and CDR2 SNEGSKA come from the germline V gene (reference sequence). The CDR3 nucleotides read TGCAGTGCTAGGGGGAGCCAGGCTCCCAACACTGAAGCTTTCTTT. It yields the protein CSARGSQAPNTEAFF.

The V and J genes are TRBV7-2 and TRBJ2-1, with a tentative D call TRBD2 (6 bases). The CDR3 spans 16 residues. The germline V gene encodes CDR1 SGHTA and CDR2 FQGNSA. V gave up 4 bases and J gave up 4 bases, with 17 bases separating them. CDR3 residues: CASSSEPGEGYNEQFF. Written as DNA, the CDR3 is TGTGCCAGCAGCTCAGAGCCGGGAGAGGGTTACAATGAGCAGTTCTTC.

Many counts were recorded for this clonotype. V usage is TRBV27 and J usage is TRBJ2-1, with D possibly TRBD2 on 6 matching bases. V lost 9 bases, J lost 6 bases, and 9 bases lay in between. Per the germline V gene, CDR1 is MNHEY and CDR2 is SMNVEV (reference sequence). This CDR3 has 11 residues. The DNA for the CDR3 is TGTGCCAGTCAGCGGGTCAATGAGCAGTTCTTC. This sequence encodes CASQRVNEQFF.

This clonotype has a count of ten or more. The chain carries TRBV29-1 and TRBJ2-1; possible D gene TRBD2, 6 bases. Trimming stripped 2 bases from V and 2 bases from J, with 7 bases between. Germline-derived CDR1 and CDR2 are SQVTM and ANQGSEA. The CDR3 has 13 residues. The CDR3 nucleotides read TGCAGCGTTGAACCGGGGGCCTACAATGAGCAGTTCTTC. It codes for CSVEPGAYNEQFF.

This clonotype was recorded a few times. The chain joins TRBV7-2 to TRBJ2-5; the match to TRBD2 covers 8 bases. The CDR3 is made up of 16 amino acids. The junction had 10 bases not matched to a gene; V was cut back by 6 bases and J by 1 base. Germline CDR1 SGHTA, CDR2 FQGNSA. The CDR3 DNA reads TGTGCCAGCAGTCCGTTCGAGACTAGCGCCCAAGAGACCCAGTACTTC. As protein: CASSPFETSAQETQYF.

The chain carries TRBV15 and TRBJ2-6; TRBD2 agrees at 9 bases. The germline CDR1 and CDR2 sequences are LNHNV and YYDKDF (reference sequence). This CDR3 has 19 amino acids. Unmatched junction bases numbered 7, after V lost 0 bases and J lost 1 base. In nucleotides, the CDR3 is TGTGCCACCAGCAGAGATCCCGGCGGGGGGGCGTCTGGGGCCAACGTCCTGACTTTC. Translating it yields CATSRDPGGGASGANVLTF.

The genes are TRBV20-1 and TRBJ2-1; a weak D match, TRBD2 (6 bases). The V and J ends lost 5 bases and 6 bases respectively, with 23 bases between them. The CDR3 length is 16 residues. The germline gives CDR1 DFQATT, CDR2 SNEGSKA (reference sequence). CDR3 DNA: TGCAGTGCTTACCCCCCCCGGGCGGGATATATCAATGAGCAGTTCTTC. It codes for CSAYPPRAGYINEQFF.

This rearrangement joins TRBV20-1 to TRBJ1-1; TRBD1 might be the D (5 bases). Germline CDR1 is DFQATT and CDR2 is SNEGSKA (reference sequence). Trimming stripped 6 bases from V and 9 bases from J, with 23 bases between. This CDR3 contains 14 residues. The CDR3 here is CSAIEGRARMQAFF. CDR3 DNA: TGCAGTGCGATAGAGGGCAGGGCTCGGATGCAAGCTTTCTTT.

Details on this clonotype: A much larger clonotype is one base distant, so this may be a read error. The V and J genes are TRBV4-3 and TRBJ2-7; the D gene is possibly TRBD2 (5 bases). This CDR3 contains 15 residues. V was shortened by 4 bases and J by 5 bases, with 18 bases between the two germline ends. Per the germline V gene, CDR1 is LGHNA and CDR2 is YSLEER. CDR3 region: CASSRAVGPLDEQYF. In DNA, the CDR3 is TGCGCCAGCAGCCGAGCGGTAGGGCCCCTCGACGAGCAGTACTTC.

The chain is built from TRBV13 and TRBJ2-5; no definite D call. Trimming took off 4 bases at V and 5 bases at J, with 14 bases between the two ends. The CDR3 spans 14 residues. CDR1 is PRHDT, CDR2 FYEKMQ, per germline (reference sequence). The CDR3 DNA is TGTGCCAGCAGCTCGGGCCGAGATTTCGAGACCCAGTACTTC. This translates into CASSSGRDFETQYF.

A word on this clonotype: A much larger clone sits a single nucleotide away, making a read error possible. The chain has TRBV3-1 and TRBJ1-5; tentatively, D is TRBD1 (5 bases). From germline, CDR1 is LGHDT and CDR2 YNNKEL (reference sequence). The CDR3 has 13 residues. V shed 6 bases and J shed 7 bases, with 13 bases lying between them. CDR3 sequence reads: CASSQGRGQPQHF. The CDR3 nucleotides are TGTGCCAGCAGTCAGGGCCGTGGCCAGCCCCAGCATTTT.

The chain carries TRBV4-2 and TRBJ2-5, with 7 bases matching TRBD1. CDR3 size: 15 residues. The V and J ends lost 4 bases and 2 bases, in that order; junction bases with no gene match: 7. Germline V gene sequence: CDR1 LGHNA, CDR2 YNFKEQ. The CDR3 nucleotides read TGTGCCAGCAGCCGCCGGGACAGTCGACAAGAGACCCAGTACTTC. As protein: CASSRRDSRQETQYF.

This rearrangement joins TRBV10-1 to TRBJ2-3; 10 bases are shared with TRBD2. Germline V gene lookup returns CDR1 WNHNN and CDR2 SYGVQD (reference sequence). The CDR3 runs 15 residues. With 8 bases clipped from V and 4 bases from J, the junction kept 9 bases outside the gene matches. CDR3 DNA: TGCGCCAGCGGTGCCGGGACTAGCGTAGCAGATACGCAGTATTTT. As protein: CASGAGTSVADTQYF.

V gene TRBV5-1 combines with J gene TRBJ1-6; D unresolved. The CDR3 has 13 residues. V shed 0 bases and J shed 10 bases, with 8 bases lying between them. The V gene's germline CDR1 is SGHRS and CDR2 YFSETQ. The CDR3 here is CASSLDGVSPLHF. CDR3 nucleotide sequence: TGCGCCAGCAGCTTGGATGGAGTCTCACCCCTCCACTTT.

With regard to this clonotype: It may be a read error: a sequence one base away is much more abundant. The chain combines TRBV24-1 with TRBJ1-2; D is perhaps TRBD1 (5 bases). The CDR3 runs 12 residues. The germline CDR1 and CDR2 sequences are KGHDR and SFDVKD. CDR3 sequence (DNA): TGTGTCACCCGGGACCAATTCTATGGCTACACCTTC. The encoded protein is CVTRDQFYGYTF.

The sample holds many counts of this clonotype. The chain carries TRBV7-2 and TRBJ2-7, with 9 nucleotides matching TRBD2. The germline gives CDR1 SGHTA, CDR2 FQGNSA. V shed 5 bases, J shed 7 bases, and the junction held 3 bases outside the gene matches. The CDR3 runs 12 residues. The CDR3 sequence: CASSLLAGEQYF. CDR3 in DNA: TGTGCCAGCAGCCTCCTAGCGGGGGAGCAGTACTTC.

The rearrangement links TRBV3-1 to TRBJ1-1; 9 nucleotides line up with TRBD1. The V segment lost 1 base and the J segment 7 bases; nucleotides outside the gene matches: 4. Germline lookup yields CDR1 LGHDT and CDR2 YNNKEL (reference sequence). The CDR3 contains 14 residues. The CDR3 DNA follows: TGTGCCAGCAGCCAAGGGGGACAGGGTTTTGAAGCTTTCTTT. Translation gives CASSQGGQGFEAFF.

In its sample, this clonotype was seen a few times. This sequence joins TRBV6-5 and TRBJ2-1, with a weak D call TRBD2 (5 bases). The CDR3 is 12 amino acids. V was shortened by 3 bases and J by 7 bases, with 7 bases between the two germline ends. Germline V CDR1 and CDR2: MNHEY, SVGAGI. CDR3 in amino acids: CASSYRGNEQFF. In nucleotides, the CDR3 is TGTGCCAGCAGTTATAGAGGGAATGAGCAGTTCTTC.

This clonotype was detected a few times. The DNA for the CDR3 is TGTGCCAGCAGTTACCCAGGGGGTACTGAAGCTTTCTTT. This gives the protein CASSYPGGTEAFF. The J gene is TRBJ1-1, the V gene TRBV6-6; 7 positions agree with TRBD1. Trimming at V came to 2 bases and at J to 5 bases, leaving 2 bases not matched to a gene. CDR1 is MNHNY and CDR2 is SVGAGI in the germline V gene (reference sequence). The CDR3 runs 13 residues.

Worth noting for this clonotype: A much larger clone sits a single nucleotide away, making a read error possible. The rearrangement uses TRBV7-9 and TRBJ2-3; D may be TRBD1 or TRBD2 (5 bases each). CDR3 length: 16 residues. The germline V gene encodes CDR1 SEHNR and CDR2 FQNEAQ (reference sequence). The V end was cut by 0 bases, the J end by 0 bases, with 10 bases between. The CDR3 is CASSLATEGSTDTQYF. The CDR3 region has the DNA TGTGCCAGCAGCTTAGCGACAGAGGGAAGCACAGATACGCAGTATTTT.

This clonotype has just a few counts. V and J are TRBV10-1 and TRBJ2-3, with 8 nucleotides matching TRBD2. The germline V gene has CDR1 WNHNN and CDR2 SYGVQD (reference sequence). CDR3 length equals 16 residues. J was trimmed by 1 base and V by 3 bases; bases with no gene match: 6. The CDR3 region is CASSETAGGGTDTQYF. DNA of the CDR3: TGCGCCAGCAGTGAAACTGCGGGAGGAGGCACAGATACGCAGTATTTT.

This clonotype occurred a few times. V is TRBV7-2 and J is TRBJ1-1; unclear D gene. Germline CDR1 and CDR2: SGHTA and FQGNSA. Trimming stripped 5 bases from V and 1 base from J, with 11 bases between. The CDR3 runs to 14 residues. For the CDR3, the DNA is TGTGCCAGCAGCCCTAGCAGGCAGAACACTGAAGCTTTCTTT. This translates into CASSPSRQNTEAFF.